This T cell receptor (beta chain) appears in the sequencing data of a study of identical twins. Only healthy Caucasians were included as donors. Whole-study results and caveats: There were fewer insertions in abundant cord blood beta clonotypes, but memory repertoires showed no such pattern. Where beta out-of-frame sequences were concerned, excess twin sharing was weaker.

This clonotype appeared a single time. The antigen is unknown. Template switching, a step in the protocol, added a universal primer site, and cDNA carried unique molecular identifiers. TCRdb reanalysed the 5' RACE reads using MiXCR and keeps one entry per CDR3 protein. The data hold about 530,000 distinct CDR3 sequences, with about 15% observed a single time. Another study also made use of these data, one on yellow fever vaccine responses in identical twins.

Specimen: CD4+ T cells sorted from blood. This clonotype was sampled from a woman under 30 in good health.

The CDR3 reads CASRFSGPGEETQYF. The CDR3 DNA follows: TGTGCCAGCAGATTTAGCGGGCCAGGGGAAGAGACCCAGTACTTC. This chain joins TRBV28 and TRBJ2-5, with D maybe TRBD2 (7 bases). CDR1 and CDR2 from the germline V gene are MDHEN and SYDVKM. The CDR3 runs to 15 residues. V dropped 6 bases and J dropped 3 bases, with 17 bases sitting between them.